This TCR beta chain was identified in a study of early T cells in non-severe SARS-CoV-2 infection. At the level of the study: Unpaired chains resulted from sequencing bulk RNA of unsorted whole blood.

Findings and limits, study-wide: Reliance on VDJdb matching favored anti-spike CD8 responses; private and CD4 specificities were missed.

This clonotype was counted at least ten times. Its antigen is currently unknown. V gave up 1 base and J gave up 4 bases; unmatched junction bases: 7. Germline V gene sequence: CDR1 SGHAT, CDR2 FQNNGV. The CDR3 is 15 residues long. The TCR library protocol attached unique molecular identifiers to the individual cDNA molecules. In TCRdb, the 5' RACE reads were re-called with MiXCR into one record per CDR3 protein. The data show tens of thousands of distinct CDR3 sequences, with around 4% seen just once and roughly 4.2% held by the top ten. This clonotype was sampled from an adult who was a healthcare worker with PCR-confirmed SARS-CoV-2 infection or an uninfected control (not recorded which). The sample comprised whole blood. The chain recombines TRBV11-2 with TRBJ2-7, with 7 bases matching TRBD2. The CDR3 nucleotides are TGTGCCAGCAGCTTAGTGGCGGGAGATTTGTACGAGCAGTACTTC. Protein product: CASSLVAGDLYEQYF.